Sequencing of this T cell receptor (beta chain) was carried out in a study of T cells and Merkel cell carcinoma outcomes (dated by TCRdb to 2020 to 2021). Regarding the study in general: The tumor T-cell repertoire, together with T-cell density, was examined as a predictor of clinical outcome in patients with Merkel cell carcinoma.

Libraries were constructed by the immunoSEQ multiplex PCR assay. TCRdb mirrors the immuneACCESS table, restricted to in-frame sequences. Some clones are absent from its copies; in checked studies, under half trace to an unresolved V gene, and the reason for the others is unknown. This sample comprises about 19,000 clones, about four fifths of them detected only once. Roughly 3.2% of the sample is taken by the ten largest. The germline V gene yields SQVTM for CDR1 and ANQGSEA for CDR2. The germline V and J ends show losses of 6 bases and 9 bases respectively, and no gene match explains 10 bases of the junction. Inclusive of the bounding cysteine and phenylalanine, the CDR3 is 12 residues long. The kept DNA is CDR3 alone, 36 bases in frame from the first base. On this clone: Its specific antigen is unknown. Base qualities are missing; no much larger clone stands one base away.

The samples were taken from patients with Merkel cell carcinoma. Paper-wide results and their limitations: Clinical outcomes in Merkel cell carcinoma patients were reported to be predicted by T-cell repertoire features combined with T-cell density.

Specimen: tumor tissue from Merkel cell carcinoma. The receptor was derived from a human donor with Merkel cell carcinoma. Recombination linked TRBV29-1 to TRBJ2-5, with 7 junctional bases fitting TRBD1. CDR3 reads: CSVRDSVMAQYF. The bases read TGCAGCGTCCGGGACAGTGTTATGGCCCAGTACTTC.